This T cell receptor beta chain was recovered during a study of T cells expressing NK-cell markers. Study findings and constraints: HCMV specificity was not established for the expanded NKG2C+ T cell clones.

TCRdb reprocessed the 5' RACE reads and stores each CDR3 protein as one record, lacking DNA. The sample features about 260,000 distinct CDR3 sequences, with 0.3% to 0.45% in its top ten. A note on this clonotype: Antigen specificity is unknown.

The clonotype originates from a man younger than 35 in good health. The source material was blood T cells: a sorted CD56 or NKG2C T cell subset, CD4+ or CD8+ T cells, or bulk PBMC T cells (not recorded which).

The CDR3 protein is CSVEDPQGGRETQYF. This sequence joins TRBV29-1 and TRBJ2-5; TCRdb proposes TRBD2, but this gene call is untestable without DNA. This CDR3 has 15 residues. CDR1 and CDR2 from the germline V gene are SQVTM and ANQGSEA.